This T cell receptor (beta chain) was recorded in a study of blood T cell repertoires in COVID-19 (dated by TCRdb to 2019 to 2021). For the study in its entirety: The collaborator samples originated in the United States, Italy and Spain and spanned the acute and convalescent phases of COVID-19. The material from the prospective study consisted of cDNA or gDNA derived from T cells, B-cell-depleted T cells, or PBMCs. The sample metadata nearly always contained a de-identified subject ID, COVID-19 status, age in years and sex. The samples were drawn from two sources: the first 160 participants of the ongoing ImmuneRACE study, and about 1,300 subjects contributed by 6 global collaborators. The repertoires were made available in a free public database intended to serve as a resource for research on the immune response to SARS-CoV-2. Where available, HLA class I and class II types were obtained from metadata supplied by the sample provider rather than from assay-based typing. Subjects who had been exposed to COVID-19, were actively infected with it, or had recovered from it provided the deeply sampled blood TCRbeta repertoires that made up the dataset.

Inclusive of the bounding cysteine and phenylalanine, the CDR3 is 13 residues long. CDR3 DNA only is kept here, 39 bases in frame from base 1. CDR1 KGHDR and CDR2 SFDVKD are derived from the germline V gene. V loses 3 bases of germline sequence and J loses 4 bases, and the interval between the two ends is 8 bases. Participants in the prospective study were enrolled through a virtual design, were aged roughly 18 to 100 years, and lived in roughly 26 United States geographic areas. To assign participants to cohorts, the prospective study relied on clinical history that participants themselves reported in a screening survey and a study questionnaire. ImmuneRACE Cohort 3 recovered participants were defined by two consecutive negative NP/OP PCR tests, healthcare professional clearance, or symptom resolution. Mobile phlebotomists in the prospective study collected whole blood, serum and a nasopharyngeal or oropharyngeal swab from every participant. Participants in the prospective study had the option to provide additional blood draws and questionnaires over a roughly two-month period. Prospective study blood samples were shipped either frozen or at room temperature before DNA extraction.

General study outcomes and caveats: The amount of clinical and demographic metadata varied by source and participant and was provided uncurated.

A word on this clone: Its antigen is not yet known. No base quality values were provided; no much bigger clone lies one nucleotide off.

TCRbeta CDR3 regions were amplified from genomic DNA using the immunoSEQ Assay, a bias-controlled multiplex PCR. The study's own analysis went as follows. The number of nucleated cells in each sample was estimated by amplification of reference gene primers within the assay. Sequence reads were collapsed and filtered to measure the absolute abundance of every unique TCRbeta CDR3 rearrangement. For each sample, productive Simpson clonality was calculated by taking the square root of Simpson's diversity index across productive rearrangements. The clones in this table, taken by TCRdb from immuneACCESS, are in-frame only. Not every clone is retained; where verified, under half of the shortfall comes from an unresolved V gene, and the cause of the rest is unknown. V, J and clone size are those of that table, while D and trimming were read from the DNA. Here the sample has 150,000 to 200,000 clones; more than 80% occur a single time. The ten largest clones take up 6.2% of the sample.

The sequenced material came from PBMCs or T cells enriched from blood (not recorded which). The chain uses TRBV24-1 and TRBJ1-2; there is no confident call for the D gene. The sequence derives from a man in his forties or fifties who had recovered from COVID-19. The CDR3 loop reads CATSDPRVYGYTF. The sequence in DNA is TGTGCCACCAGTGATCCCCGCGTCTATGGCTACACCTTC.